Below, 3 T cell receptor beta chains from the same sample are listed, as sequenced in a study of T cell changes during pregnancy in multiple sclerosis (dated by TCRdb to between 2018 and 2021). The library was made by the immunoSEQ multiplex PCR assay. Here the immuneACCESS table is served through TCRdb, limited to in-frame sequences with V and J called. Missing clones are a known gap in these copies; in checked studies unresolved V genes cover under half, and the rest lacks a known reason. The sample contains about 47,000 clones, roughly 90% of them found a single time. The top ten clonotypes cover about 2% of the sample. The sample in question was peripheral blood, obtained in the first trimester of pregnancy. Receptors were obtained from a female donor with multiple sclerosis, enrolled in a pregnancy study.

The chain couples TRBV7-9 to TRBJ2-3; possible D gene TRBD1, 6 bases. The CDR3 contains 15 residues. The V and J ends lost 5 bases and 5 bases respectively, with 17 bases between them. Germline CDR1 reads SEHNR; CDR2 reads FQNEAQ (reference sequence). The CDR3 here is CASSILQGFGDTQYF. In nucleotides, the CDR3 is TGTGCCAGCAGCATCCTACAGGGCTTTGGAGATACGCAGTATTTT.

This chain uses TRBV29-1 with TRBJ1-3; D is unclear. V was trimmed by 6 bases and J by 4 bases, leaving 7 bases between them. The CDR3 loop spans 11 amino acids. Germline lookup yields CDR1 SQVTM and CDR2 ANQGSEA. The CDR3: CSVHTGNTIYF. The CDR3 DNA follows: TGCAGCGTGCACACCGGAAACACCATATATTTT.

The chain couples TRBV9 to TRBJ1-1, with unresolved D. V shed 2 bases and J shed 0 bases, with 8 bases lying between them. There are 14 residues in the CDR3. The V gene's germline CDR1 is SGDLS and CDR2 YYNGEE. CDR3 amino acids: CASSVSWMNTEAFF. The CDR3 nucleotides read TGTGCCAGCAGCGTTAGCTGGATGAACACTGAAGCTTTCTTT.